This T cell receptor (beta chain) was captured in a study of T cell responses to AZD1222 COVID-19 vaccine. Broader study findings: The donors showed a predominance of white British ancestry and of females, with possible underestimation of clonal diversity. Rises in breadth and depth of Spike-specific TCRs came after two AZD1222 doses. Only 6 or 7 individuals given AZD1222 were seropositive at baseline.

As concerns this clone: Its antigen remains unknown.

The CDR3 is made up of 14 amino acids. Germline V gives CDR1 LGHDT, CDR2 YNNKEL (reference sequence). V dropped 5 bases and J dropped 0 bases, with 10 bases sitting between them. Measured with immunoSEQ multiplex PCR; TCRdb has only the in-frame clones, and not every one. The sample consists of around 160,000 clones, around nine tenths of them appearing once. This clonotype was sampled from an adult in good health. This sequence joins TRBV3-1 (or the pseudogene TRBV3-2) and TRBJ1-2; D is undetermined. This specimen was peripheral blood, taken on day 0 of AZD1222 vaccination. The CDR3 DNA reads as TGTGCCAGCAGCATAGGGCCGTCTAACTATGGCTACACCTTC. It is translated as CASSIGPSNYGYTF.